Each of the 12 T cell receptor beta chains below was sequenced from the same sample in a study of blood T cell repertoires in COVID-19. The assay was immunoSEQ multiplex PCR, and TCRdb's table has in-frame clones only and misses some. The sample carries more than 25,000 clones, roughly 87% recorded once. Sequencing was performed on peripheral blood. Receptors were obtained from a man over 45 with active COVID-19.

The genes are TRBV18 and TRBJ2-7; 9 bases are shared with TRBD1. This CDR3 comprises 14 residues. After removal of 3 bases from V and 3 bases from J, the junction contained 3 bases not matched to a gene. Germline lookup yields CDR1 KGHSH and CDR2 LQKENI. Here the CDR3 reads CASSPGGQGYEQYF. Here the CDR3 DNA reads TGTGCCAGCTCACCCGGGGGACAGGGCTACGAGCAGTACTTC.

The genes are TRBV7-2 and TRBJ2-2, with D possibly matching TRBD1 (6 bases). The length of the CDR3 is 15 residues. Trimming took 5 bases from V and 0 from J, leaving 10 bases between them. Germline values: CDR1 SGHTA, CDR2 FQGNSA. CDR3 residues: CASSVGQTNTGELFF. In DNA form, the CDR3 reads TGTGCCAGCAGCGTCGGACAGACGAACACCGGGGAGCTGTTTTTT.

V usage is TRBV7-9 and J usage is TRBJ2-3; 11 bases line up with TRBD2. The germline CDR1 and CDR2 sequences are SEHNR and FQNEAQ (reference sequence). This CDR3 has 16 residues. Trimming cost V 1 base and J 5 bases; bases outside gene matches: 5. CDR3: CASSLVGLAGGDTQYF. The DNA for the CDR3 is TGTGCCAGCAGCTTAGTTGGGCTAGCGGGGGGAGATACGCAGTATTTT.

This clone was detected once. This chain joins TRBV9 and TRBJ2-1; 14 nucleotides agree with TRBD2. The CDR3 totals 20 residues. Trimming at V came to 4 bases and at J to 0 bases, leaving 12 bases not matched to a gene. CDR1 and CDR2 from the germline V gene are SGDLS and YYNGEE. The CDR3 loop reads CASSPPYGTSGGNSYNEQFF. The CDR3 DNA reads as TGTGCCAGCAGCCCTCCTTATGGGACTAGCGGGGGTAACTCCTACAATGAGCAGTTCTTC.

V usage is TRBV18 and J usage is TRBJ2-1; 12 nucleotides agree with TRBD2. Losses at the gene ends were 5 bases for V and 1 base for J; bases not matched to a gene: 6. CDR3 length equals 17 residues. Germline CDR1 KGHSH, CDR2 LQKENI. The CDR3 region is CASSRLAGGPSYNEQFF. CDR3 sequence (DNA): TGTGCCAGCTCAAGGCTAGCGGGAGGGCCTTCCTACAATGAGCAGTTCTTC.

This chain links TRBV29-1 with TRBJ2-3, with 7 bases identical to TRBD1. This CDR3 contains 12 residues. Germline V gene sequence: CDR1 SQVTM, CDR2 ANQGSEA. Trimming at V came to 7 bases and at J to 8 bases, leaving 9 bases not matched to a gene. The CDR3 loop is CSAAGGRGTQYF. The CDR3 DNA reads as TGCAGCGCAGCAGGGGGTAGGGGTACGCAGTATTTT.

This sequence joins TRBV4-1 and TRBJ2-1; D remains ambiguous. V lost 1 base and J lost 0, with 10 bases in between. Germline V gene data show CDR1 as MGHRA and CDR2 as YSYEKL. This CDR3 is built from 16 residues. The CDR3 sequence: CASSQAWLVSYNEQFF. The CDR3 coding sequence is TGCGCCAGCAGCCAAGCTTGGCTAGTCTCCTACAATGAGCAGTTCTTC.

The CDR3 region has the DNA TGTGCCAGCAGCTTACCCGGGGGCACTGAAGCTTTCTTT. It yields the protein CASSLPGGTEAFF. The V call is TRBV7-9, the J call TRBJ1-1; TRBD1 is a possible D gene (5 bases). V lost 2 bases and J 4 bases, leaving 8 bases between the germline ends. The CDR3 length is 13 residues. Germline lookup yields CDR1 SEHNR and CDR2 FQNEAQ (reference sequence).

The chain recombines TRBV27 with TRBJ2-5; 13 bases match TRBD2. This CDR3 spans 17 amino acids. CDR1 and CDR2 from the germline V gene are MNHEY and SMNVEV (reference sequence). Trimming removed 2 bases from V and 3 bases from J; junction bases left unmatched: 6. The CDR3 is CASSLGLAGEIEETQYF. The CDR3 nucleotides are TGTGCCAGCAGTTTAGGACTAGCGGGAGAGATAGAAGAGACCCAGTACTTC.

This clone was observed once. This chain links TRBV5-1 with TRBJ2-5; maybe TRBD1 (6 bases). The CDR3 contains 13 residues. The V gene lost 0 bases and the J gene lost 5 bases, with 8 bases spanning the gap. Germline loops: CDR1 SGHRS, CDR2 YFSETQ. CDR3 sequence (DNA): TGCGCCAGCAGCTTGGTTGGGGGCGAGACCCAGTACTTC. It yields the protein CASSLVGGETQYF.

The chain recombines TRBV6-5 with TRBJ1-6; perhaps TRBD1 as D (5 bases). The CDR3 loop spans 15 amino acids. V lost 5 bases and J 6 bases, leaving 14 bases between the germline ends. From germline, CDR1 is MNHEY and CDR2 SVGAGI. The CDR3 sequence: CASSPMAGVNSPLHF. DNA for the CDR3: TGTGCCAGCAGTCCAATGGCGGGGGTTAATTCACCCCTCCACTTT.

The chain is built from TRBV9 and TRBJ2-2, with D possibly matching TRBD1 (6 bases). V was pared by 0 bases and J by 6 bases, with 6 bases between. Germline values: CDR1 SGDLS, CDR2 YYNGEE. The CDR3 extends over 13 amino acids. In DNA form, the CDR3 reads TGTGCCAGCAGCGTAGGGGGGCCCGGGGAGCTGTTTTTT. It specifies CASSVGGPGELFF.